The clone carrying this T cell receptor (beta chain) was picked up one time. Its antigen is as yet unknown. Sequencing used immunoSEQ multiplex PCR; TCRdb keeps in-frame clones, though not all of them. The sample has 80,000 or so clones; 70% to 90% are singletons. The record originates from a study of OX40 agonist ivuxolimab in advanced cancers. The study, taken as a whole, reports: Those patients achieving a partial response at 0.1-3.0 mg/kg showed among the lowest clonal expansion.

CDR1 is SGHDT and CDR2 is YYEEEE in the germline V gene. The CDR3 length is 14 residues. The V end was cut by 0 bases, the J end by 2 bases, with 7 bases between. V usage is TRBV5-6 and J usage is TRBJ2-3, with D possibly being TRBD1 (5 bases). Sequences were derived from CD4+ or CD8+ T cells sorted from blood, sampled in a trial of the OX40 agonist ivuxolimab. The sequence was collected from an adult with an advanced solid tumor such as melanoma, head and neck, liver or kidney cancer. CDR3: CASSLADTTDTQYF. As DNA, the CDR3 is TGTGCCAGCAGCTTGGCGGACACCACAGATACGCAGTATTTT.